The sequence of this TCR beta chain was determined in a study of shared clonotypes between healthy human individuals. Points from the study as a whole: Clonotypes shared by all four donors outscored non-shared clonotypes in generation probability. Roughly 4.7% was the fraction of naive CD4 clonotypes found shared across a few donors.

Worth noting for this clone: Its antigen is as yet unknown.

The CDR3 loop spans 11 amino acids. Germline V gene data show CDR1 as SNHLY and CDR2 as FYNNEI. Deletions cut 10 bases from V and 4 bases from J, with 10 bases between. In the naive CD8 group, cells lacked CD45RO and were positively selected for CCR7, so terminally differentiated effector memory CD45RA+ cells were left out. Sorted subsets were amplified in replicate PCRs using around 0.2 ug DNA, roughly 30,000 T cell genomes. Only in-frame clones appear in the TCRdb table, and some are missing; sequencing was by immunoSEQ multiplex PCR. The sample carries about 1,900,000 clones, about 95% recorded once.

V is TRBV2 and J is TRBJ1-2; weak D call: TRBD1 (5 bases). The TCR comes from a man younger than 35 in good health. The sequencing sample was made of naive CD8+ T cells sorted from blood. The CDR3 spells CATYGTYGYTF. The CDR3 bases are TGTGCCACCTATGGGACCTATGGCTACACCTTC.